The T cell receptor (beta chain) under discussion was sequenced for a study of breast tumors, draining lymph nodes, adjacent tissues. Study outcomes and limitations: Compared with lymph nodes, tumors were less diverse; compared with nontumor tissue, more.

The lymph nodes were axillary draining lymph nodes from breast cancer patients. The junction had 5 bases not matched to a gene; V was cut back by 0 bases and J by 10 bases. This CDR3 has 13 amino acids. Germline CDR1 is DFQATT and CDR2 is SNEGSKA (reference sequence). This clonotype was observed at least ten times. Antigen specificity is unknown. In TCRdb, the multiplex PCR reads were re-called with MiXCR into one record per CDR3 protein. This table has approximately 130,000 distinct CDR3 sequences, 21% appearing once. Sequencing input: axillary lymph node tissue. The gene calls are TRBV20-1 and TRBJ2-1, with TRBD2 matching 8 bases. This TCR was recovered from a female donor with breast cancer. Some clones in this sample may be carry-over from other donors' samples. CDR3 amino acids: CSAREGLVGEQFF. In DNA form, the CDR3 reads TGCAGTGCTAGAGAGGGACTAGTGGGCGAGCAGTTCTTC.